The 11 T cell receptor beta chains listed next were all sequenced from one sample in a study of T cell repertoires in cytomegalovirus infection. MiXCR, applied by TCRdb to the reads, yields one record per CDR3 protein. The table includes about 110,000 distinct CDR3 sequences, 42% detected once. The antigens of these receptors remain unknown. The sample here was CD8+ T cells from cultured PBMCs, taken from culture after CMV antigen stimulation. The receptor source for this set is a human donor in good health (CMV status not recorded). Some clones in this sample may be carry-over from other donors' samples.

This clonotype has a single count. The V gene is TRBV5-4, the J gene TRBJ2-7; maybe TRBD2 (6 bases). Germline V CDR1 and CDR2: SGHNT, YYREEE (reference sequence). Trimming left V 3 bases short and J 2 bases short, with 9 bases between. The CDR3 loop spans 13 amino acids. The DNA for the CDR3 is TGTGCCAGCAGCTGGGGCGGGACCTACGAGCAGTACTTC. Its translation is CASSWGGTYEQYF.

This clonotype has only a few counts. A read error may explain this, as a much larger clone is one base away. The chain combines TRBV7-8 with TRBJ2-1, with no clear D. Per germline, CDR1 SGHVS and CDR2 FQNEAQ. The CDR3 contains 13 residues. Trimming took 1 base from V and 1 from J, leaving 2 bases between them. The CDR3 region has the DNA TGTGCCAGCAGCTTAGAGTCCTACAATGAGCAGTTCTTC. It specifies CASSLESYNEQFF. Variable domain in full (rest from reference TRBV7-8 and TRBJ2-1): GAGVSQSPRYKVAKRGQDVALRCDPISGHVSLFWYQQALGQGPEFLTYFQNEAQLDKSGLPSDRFFAERPEGSVSTLKIQRTQQEDSAVYLCASSLESYNEQFFGPGTRLTVL.

The rearrangement links TRBV20-1 to TRBJ1-2; 8 positions match TRBD1. The CDR3 extends over 13 amino acids. Germline V gene sequence: CDR1 DFQATT, CDR2 SNEGSKA (reference sequence). The J segment lost 3 bases and the V segment lost 6 bases, leaving 6 bases of the junction unmatched. The CDR3 is CSAWTGIDYGYTF. The CDR3 DNA reads TGCAGTGCCTGGACAGGGATCGACTATGGCTACACCTTC.

This clonotype showed up many times. The rearrangement joins TRBV7-2 to TRBJ2-1, with D perhaps given as TRBD1 or TRBD2 (5 bases each). Trimming cost V 2 bases and J 5 bases, with 13 bases left between them. CDR1 and CDR2 (germline): SGHTA, FQGNSA. This CDR3 contains 15 residues. The CDR3 DNA sequence: TGTGCCAGCAGCTTAACTTCGGGGCGCCACAATGAGCAGTTCTTC. Protein sequence: CASSLTSGRHNEQFF.

The genes are TRBV10-3 and TRBJ2-1; 7 bases line up with TRBD1. CDR1 and CDR2 (germline): ENHRY, SYGVKD. Unmatched junction bases numbered 1, after V lost 8 bases and J lost 3 bases. The CDR3 extends over 12 amino acids. The CDR3 nucleotides are TGTGCCATCCAGGGGGTCTACAATGAGCAGTTCTTC. This sequence encodes CAIQGVYNEQFF.

There are a few counts of this clonotype. This rearrangement joins TRBV7-7 to TRBJ1-2; TRBD1 aligns across 8 bases. The J segment lost 3 bases and the V segment lost 1 base, leaving 10 bases of the junction unmatched. Germline values: CDR1 SSHAT, CDR2 FNYEAQ (reference sequence). This CDR3 has 17 residues. The CDR3 loop reads CASSLGQGAGVYYGYTF. The CDR3 DNA is TGTGCCAGCAGCTTAGGGCAGGGGGCCGGCGTTTACTATGGCTACACCTTC.

V is TRBV12-5 and J is TRBJ2-2; tentatively, D is TRBD1 (6 bases). Germline values: CDR1 LGHNT, CDR2 FRNRAP. The V end was cut by 5 bases, the J end by 2 bases, with 12 bases between. The CDR3 is made up of 15 amino acids. Here the CDR3 DNA reads TGTGCTAGTGGTCCACAGGGACGTAACACCGGGGAGCTGTTTTTT. This encodes CASGPQGRNTGELFF.

This clonotype occurred a few times. The genes are TRBV11-2 and TRBJ2-3; 9 bases match TRBD2. Germline CDR1 and CDR2: SGHAT and FQNNGV. The ends lost 3 bases at V and 8 bases at J; junction bases unmatched: 6. There are 14 residues in the CDR3. CDR3 protein: CASSFSGGPGTQYF. CDR3 nucleotide sequence: TGTGCCAGCAGCTTCAGCGGGGGGCCGGGTACGCAGTATTTT.

The chain recombines TRBV2 with TRBJ2-1; D is perhaps TRBD1 (5 bases). This CDR3 is built from 18 residues. The germline V and J ends were trimmed by 0 bases and 0 bases, with 15 bases remaining between them. CDR1 is SNHLY and CDR2 is FYNNEI in the germline V gene. The CDR3 here is CASSEALQGMNSYNEQFF. CDR3 bases: TGTGCCAGCAGTGAAGCGCTTCAGGGTATGAACTCCTACAATGAGCAGTTCTTC.

This clonotype was recorded a few times. The CDR3 reads CASSFGAEDEQYF. The DNA of the CDR3 is TGTGCCAGCAGCTTCGGGGCCGAGGACGAGCAGTACTTC. V is TRBV7-6 and J is TRBJ2-7; D assignment may be TRBD1 or TRBD2 (5 bases each). V lost 3 bases to trimming and J lost 5 bases, with 11 bases between them. Germline lookup yields CDR1 SGHVS and CDR2 FNYEAQ. The CDR3 totals 13 residues. The whole variable domain, filled in from reference TRBV7-6 and TRBJ2-7, reads GAGVSQSPRYKVTKRGQDVALRCDPISGHVSLYWYRQALGQGPEFLTYFNYEAQQDKSGLPNDRFSAERPEGSISTLTIQRTEQRDSAMYRCASSFGAEDEQYFGPGTRLTVT.

This clonotype has more than one count but fewer than ten. The chain couples TRBV7-6 to TRBJ2-1; D unresolved. The CDR3 has 16 residues. The V gene's germline CDR1 is SGHVS and CDR2 FNYEAQ. V was cut by 5 bases and J by 4 bases, with 18 bases left in between. The CDR3: CASSPPALMGYNEQFF. CDR3 nucleotide sequence: TGTGCCAGCAGCCCCCCGGCACTAATGGGTTACAATGAGCAGTTCTTC.